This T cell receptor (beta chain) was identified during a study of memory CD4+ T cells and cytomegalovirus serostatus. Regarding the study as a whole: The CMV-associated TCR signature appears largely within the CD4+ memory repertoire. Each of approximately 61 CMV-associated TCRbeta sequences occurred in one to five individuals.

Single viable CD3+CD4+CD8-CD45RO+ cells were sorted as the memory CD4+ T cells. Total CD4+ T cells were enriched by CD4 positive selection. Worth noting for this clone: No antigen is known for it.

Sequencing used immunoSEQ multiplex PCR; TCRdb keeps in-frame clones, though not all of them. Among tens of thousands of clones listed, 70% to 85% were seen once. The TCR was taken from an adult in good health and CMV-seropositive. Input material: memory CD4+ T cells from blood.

CDR3 DNA sequence: TGTGCCAGCAGCCCGGACAGGGGTGGGACTGAAGCTTTCTTT. Amino acid sequence: CASSPDRGGTEAFF. This rearrangement joins TRBV6-6 to TRBJ1-1, with 9 nucleotides matching TRBD1. The CDR3 has 14 amino acids. After removal of 6 bases from V and 5 bases from J, the junction contained 7 bases not matched to a gene. Germline CDR1 is MNHNY and CDR2 is SVGAGI (reference sequence).